This TCR beta chain was documented in a study of human T cells and chemical hapten exposure. Study-level background: Sensitization used 2% DPC on about 2 cm by about 2 cm upper inner arm skin.

As to time point: pre-sensitization, week 0. As for treatment: therapeutic diphenylcyclopropenone sensitization with weekly scalp DPC. Sample donors consisted of patients with alopecia, aged 18 to 70 years, who were suitable for DPC. Whole-study results and caveats: TCRs exceeding a frequency of 1 in 1000 stayed unchanged under DPC sensitization.

Looked up from germline, CDR1 is SGHTA and CDR2 is FQGNSA. The CDR3 covers 11 residues. V was shortened by 5 bases and J by 10 bases, with 10 bases between the two germline ends. At least ten counts were recorded for this clonotype. Its matching antigen is unknown. Unique molecular identifiers were affixed to discrete cDNA molecules within the library. TCRdb used MiXCR to reprocess the RACE reads, holding one entry per CDR3 protein. The sample contains around 60,000 distinct CDR3 sequences, about 7% of which appear only once. This material consisted of whole blood, taken in connection with sensitization to the hapten diphenylcyclopropenone (DPC). This sequence originates from a woman aged 30 to 39 with alopecia areata. Some clones in this sample may be carry-over from other donors' samples. The V call is TRBV7-2, the J call TRBJ2-3; no firm D call. CDR3 in DNA: TGTGCCAGCAGCCAAAATATTGCGCAGTATTTT. It encodes CASSQNIAQYF.